The clone carrying this T cell receptor beta chain was observed many times. Antigen: not known. This sample stems from a study of T cells in Graves' hyperthyroidism and ophthalmopathy. Study-wide points: Model-based prediction identified ophthalmopathy a median 6.5 months prior to its onset.

This CDR3 comprises 13 residues. From germline, CDR1 is MNHNS and CDR2 SASEGT. V was shortened by 6 bases and J by 4 bases, with 12 bases between the two germline ends. Stable disease denoted Graves' hyperthyroidism without ophthalmopathy progression within 18 months. Hyperthyroidism had been newly diagnosed in patients aged 18 to 65, and its duration was under 2 months. There were TCR beta CDR3 regions amplified from RNA transcripts. A first-round RT-PCR of the TCR CDR3 used the HTBI primer set. TCRdb passed the multiplex PCR reads through MiXCR, listing each CDR3 protein once. Of about 400,000 distinct CDR3 sequences detected, about a sixth appear once; the ten largest clones hold about 14%.

This TCR was recovered from a woman between 18 and 29 years old with Graves' hyperthyroidism. The chain employs TRBV6-1 and TRBJ1-2; D gene unclear. Sequenced sample: blood. The CDR3 DNA reads TGTGCCAGCAGCCCTAATTGGGCCTATGGCTACACCTTC. Its protein is CASSPNWAYGYTF.